This TCR beta chain comes out of a study of T cell responses to AZD1222 COVID-19 vaccine. This clone was picked up a small number of times. Germline values: CDR1 MNHEY, CDR2 SMNVEV (reference sequence). V was trimmed by 8 bases and J by 2 bases, leaving 13 bases between them. This CDR3 has 13 amino acids. Using immunoSEQ multiplex PCR, the repertoire was profiled, and TCRdb retains in-frame clones only, with some absent. The table includes about 130,000 clones, 70% to 90% detected once. The source material was peripheral blood, sampled on day 0 of AZD1222 vaccination. The chain is built from TRBV27 and TRBJ2-7; a weak D match, TRBD1 (6 bases). The receptor was derived from an adult in good health. In DNA, the CDR3 is TGTGCCAGCTTGGGGGCTCCTGCCTACGAGCAGTACTTC. Translated: CASLGAPAYEQYF.